Following are 31 T cell receptor beta chains from one sample sequenced in a study of vaccination and CD4 T cells after COVID-19 (dated by TCRdb to between 2021 and 2023). This specimen's treatment or condition label, interpreted: 10-day PBMC culture with coronavirus spike peptide pools or control peptides (ViraFEST assay). Libraries were constructed by PCR. Sequencing took place on an Illumina iSeq 100. TCR sequencing of DNA from cultured CD4+ T cells used the Oncomine TCR Beta short-read assay at the Johns Hopkins FTIC core. TCRdb passed the public sequencing reads through fastp at Q25 and MiXCR, retaining productive beta sequences. Every CDR3 protein is listed once, alongside the most common genes and DNA of its rows. The sample table records around 14,000 distinct CDR3 sequences; 50% to 70% of these occur just once. The ten largest make up approximately 8.4% of the sample. Their specific antigens are unknown.

The sample was CD4+ T cells from blood, cultured in vitro, taken before SARS-CoV-2 vaccination. The receptors originated from a human donor who had recovered from COVID-19.

The rearrangement joins TRBV7-9 to TRBJ2-7; the match to TRBD2 covers 7 bases. After removal of 4 bases from V and 0 bases from J, the junction contained 12 bases not matched to a gene. The CDR3 covers 17 residues. Germline V CDR1 and CDR2: SEHNR, FQNEAQ (reference sequence). In nucleotides, the CDR3 is TGTGCCAGCAGCTCCGAGCAGCTAGCGGCCGGCTCCTACGAGCAGTACTTC. Its protein product is CASSSEQLAAGSYEQYF.

The gene calls are TRBV20-1 and TRBJ1-1; possibly TRBD1 for D (6 bases). V shed 3 bases and J shed 3 bases, with 14 bases lying between them. This CDR3 comprises 14 residues. CDR1 and CDR2 from the germline V gene are DFQATT and SNEGSKA (reference sequence). The CDR3 coding sequence is TGCAGTGCTAGGACAGGTTTTTGGGACACTGAAGCTTTCTTT. Its protein is CSARTGFWDTEAFF.

This chain connects TRBV20-1 to TRBJ2-7, with 7 bases aligning to TRBD2. CDR1 is DFQATT and CDR2 is SNEGSKA in the germline V gene (reference sequence). V lost 4 bases to trimming and J lost 1 base; unmatched junction nucleotides: 4. This CDR3 has 13 residues. CDR3 coding DNA: TGCAGTGCTAAGCGGGGAGCGTCCTACGAGCAGTACTTC. It translates to CSAKRGASYEQYF.

The CDR3 spells CASTPAGVGTDTQYF. CDR3 bases: TGTGCCAGCACCCCCGCGGGGGTAGGCACAGATACGCAGTATTTT. The V and J genes are TRBV6-2 or TRBV6-3 and TRBJ2-3; 7 bases line up with TRBD2. The CDR3 consists of 15 residues. Germline CDR1 and CDR2: MNHEY and SVGEGT. Trimming at V came to 7 bases and at J to 1 base, leaving 8 bases not matched to a gene.

This clonotype was recorded a few times. The V call is TRBV10-3, the J call TRBJ1-2; 10 bases match TRBD1. This CDR3 region has 13 residues. Germline V gene sequence: CDR1 ENHRY, CDR2 SYGVKD. Trimming cost V 4 bases and J 6 bases; bases outside gene matches: 2. The CDR3 loop is CAISGTGGNGYTF. CDR3 DNA: TGTGCCATCAGTGGGACAGGGGGAAATGGCTACACCTTC.

The chain carries TRBV7-2 and TRBJ1-1; TRBD1 agrees at 7 bases. CDR1 is SGHTA and CDR2 is FQGNSA in the germline V gene. The CDR3 length is 14 residues. V dropped 1 base and J dropped 6; count of bases not matched to a gene: 5. CDR3 residues: CASSLVAGGAEAFF. CDR3 bases: TGTGCCAGCAGCTTAGTTGCAGGGGGAGCTGAAGCTTTCTTT.

The V call is TRBV20-1, the J call TRBJ2-1, with 8 nucleotides matching TRBD2. V shed 6 bases and J 7 bases; nucleotides not matched to a gene: 23. The CDR3 totals 18 residues. From germline, CDR1 is DFQATT and CDR2 SNEGSKA (reference sequence). CDR3 nucleotides: TGCAGTGCGAGGAGGAGCAGGGGAACAGCGGGAGTTCTGAATGAGCAGTTCTTC. This translates into CSARRSRGTAGVLNEQFF.

A few counts support this clonotype. This chain connects TRBV11-3 to TRBJ1-2; 7 nucleotides align to TRBD1. The J segment lost 7 bases and the V segment lost 5 bases, leaving 10 bases of the junction unmatched. Per germline, CDR1 SGHNT and CDR2 YENEEA. This CDR3 has 14 amino acids. This CDR3 is CASSPTAGGAGYTF. The CDR3 DNA sequence: TGTGCCAGCAGCCCGACTGCAGGGGGAGCTGGCTACACCTTC.

This clonotype was recorded once. This may come from a read error, since a much larger clone is one base off. The genes are TRBV7-8 and TRBJ2-3; D call uncertain. This CDR3 is built from 16 residues. Germline loops: CDR1 SGHVS, CDR2 FQNEAQ. V gave up 4 bases and J gave up 1 base, with 15 bases separating them. The CDR3 reads CASSSVTGWGTDTQYF. The CDR3 DNA reads TGTGCCAGCAGCTCAGTCACCGGGTGGGGCACAGATACGCAGTATTTT.

The chain employs TRBV7-3 and TRBJ2-5, with no clear D. V lost 7 bases to trimming and J lost 2 bases, with 11 bases between them. This CDR3 is 13 amino acids long. The germline gives CDR1 SGHTA, CDR2 FQGTGA. The CDR3 DNA follows: TGTGCCAGCAACCCCGTGACTCAAGAGACCCAGTACTTC. Its protein is CASNPVTQETQYF.

The rearrangement joins TRBV11-2 to TRBJ1-2; no reliable D call. Germline lookup yields CDR1 SGHAT and CDR2 FQNNGV. V was trimmed by 5 bases and J by 0 bases, leaving 19 bases between them. The CDR3 spans 17 residues. CDR3 sequence: CASSTNPKGTANYGYTF. The CDR3 DNA reads as TGTGCCAGCAGCACCAATCCCAAGGGAACAGCTAACTATGGCTACACCTTC.

This clonotype was seen a single time. A much larger clone lies a single base off, so this may be a read error. This rearrangement joins TRBV20-1 to TRBJ2-3; D unresolved. Germline CDR1 is DFQATT and CDR2 is SNEGSKA (reference sequence). The CDR3 sequence is 15 residues long. The CDR3 loop reads CSAGDPTASTDTQYF. Here the CDR3 DNA reads TGCAGTGCTGGAGATCCAACAGCATCCACAGATACGCAGTATTTT.

The chain uses TRBV7-9 and TRBJ2-1, with TRBD1 as a possible D gene (5 bases). V was pared by 2 bases and J by 4 bases, with 9 bases between. The CDR3 runs 14 residues. The germline gives CDR1 SEHNR, CDR2 FQNEAQ (reference sequence). The CDR3 DNA reads TGTGCCAGCAGCTTAAGGCAGGGTTACAATGAGCAGTTCTTC. This translates into CASSLRQGYNEQFF.

The chain recombines TRBV19 with TRBJ2-3; a possible D gene is TRBD2 (5 bases). The CDR3 totals 14 residues. V gave up 4 bases and J gave up 6 bases, with 14 bases separating them. The germline gives CDR1 LNHDA, CDR2 SQIVND (reference sequence). The CDR3: CASSTPGLSDTQYF. The CDR3 DNA reads TGTGCCAGTAGTACCCCTGGACTCTCGGATACGCAGTATTTT.

The chain joins TRBV7-2 to TRBJ2-3; D might be TRBD2 (6 bases). Deletions cut 2 bases from V and 5 bases from J, with 11 bases between. Germline assignment: CDR1 SGHTA and CDR2 FQGNSA. The CDR3 consists of 14 residues. CDR3 in amino acids: CASSLSGGVDTQYF. The CDR3 coding sequence is TGTGCCAGCAGCTTATCTGGCGGGGTAGATACGCAGTATTTT.

The chain links TRBV19 to TRBJ1-5; D uncertain. Per the germline V gene, CDR1 is LNHDA and CDR2 is SQIVND (reference sequence). The CDR3 consists of 17 residues. Trimming left V 4 bases short and J 0 bases short, with 16 bases between. CDR3 residues: CASSKPLSGNSNQPQHF. CDR3 in DNA: TGTGCCAGTAGTAAGCCTCTCTCGGGGAATAGCAATCAGCCCCAGCATTTT.

The chain carries TRBV27 and TRBJ1-1, with unresolved D. Per germline, CDR1 MNHEY and CDR2 SMNVEV (reference sequence). Trimming took off 8 bases at V and 4 bases at J, with 11 bases between the two ends. This CDR3 has 12 amino acids. As DNA, the CDR3 is TGTGCCAGCCGGTCGGGTAGCACTGAAGCTTTCTTT. Translating gives CASRSGSTEAFF.

This chain's CDR3 is CASSRLQGQETQYF. As DNA, the CDR3 is TGTGCCAGCAGTCGCTTGCAGGGCCAAGAGACCCAGTACTTC. The chain is built from TRBV7-2 and TRBJ2-5, with D possibly TRBD1 on 5 matching bases. The germline V gene encodes CDR1 SGHTA and CDR2 FQGNSA. The CDR3 sequence is 14 residues long. Trimming took 6 bases from V and 1 from J, leaving 12 bases between them. Combining the CDR3 with reference TRBV7-2 and TRBJ2-5 gives the whole variable domain GAGVSQSPSNKVTEKGKDVELRCDPISGHTALYWYRQSLGQGLEFLIYFQGNSAPDKSGLPSDRFSAERTGGSVSTLTIQRTQQEDSAVYLCASSRLQGQETQYFGPGTRLLVL.

This clonotype has more than one count but fewer than ten. The chain links TRBV10-3 to TRBJ2-3, with 7 bases aligning to TRBD2. Trimming removed 11 bases from V and 3 bases from J; junction bases left unmatched: 5. Germline V gene sequence: CDR1 ENHRY, CDR2 SYGVKD. The CDR3 is 12 residues long. In nucleotides, the CDR3 is TGTGCCTCGGGGGGACTTACAGATACGCAGTATTTT. It codes for CASGGLTDTQYF.

J is TRBJ1-2 and V is TRBV6-5; D is ambiguous. The V and J ends lost 1 base and 11 bases respectively, with 11 bases between them. The CDR3 is 12 amino acids. CDR1 is MNHEY and CDR2 is SVGAGI in the germline V gene. CDR3 in amino acids: CASSYLDRRYTF. CDR3 coding DNA: TGTGCCAGCAGTTACTTGGACCGTCGGTACACCTTC.

This sequence joins TRBV7-3 and TRBJ1-2, with 9 bases that match TRBD1. Per germline, CDR1 SGHTA and CDR2 FQGTGA. J gave up 7 bases and V 8 bases, and 5 bases lay outside the gene matches. This CDR3 region has 12 residues. The CDR3 nucleotides are TGTGCCAGCCGCGGGACAGGGTCTGGCTACACCTTC. Translation: CASRGTGSGYTF.

This clonotype was picked up a small number of times. This sequence joins TRBV27 and TRBJ2-7; TRBD2 is a possible D gene (5 bases). V shed 5 bases and J shed 3 bases, with 14 bases lying between them. CDR1 and CDR2 from the germline V gene are MNHEY and SMNVEV (reference sequence). This CDR3 comprises 14 residues. This CDR3 is CASSPNTGSYEQYF. The CDR3 DNA is TGTGCCAGCAGTCCAAACACGGGGAGCTACGAGCAGTACTTC.

This clonotype has a handful of counts. The chain carries TRBV7-8 and TRBJ2-6; 11 bases agree with TRBD1. Germline V CDR1 and CDR2: SGHVS, FQNEAQ. CDR3 length equals 18 residues. V shed 0 bases, J shed 3 bases, and the junction held 4 bases outside the gene matches. The CDR3 DNA sequence: TGTGCCAGCAGCTTAGCGGCGGACAGGGGGCTTGGGGCCAACGTCCTGACTTTC. Protein: CASSLAADRGLGANVLTF.

The chain recombines TRBV27 with TRBJ1-1; D unresolved. CDR3 length equals 16 residues. CDR1 is MNHEY and CDR2 is SMNVEV in the germline V gene (reference sequence). V was pared by 5 bases and J by 1 base, with 17 bases between. The CDR3 bases are TGTGCCAGCAGTCCGAGCGGGGAGTTAACGAACACTGAAGCTTTCTTT. As protein: CASSPSGELTNTEAFF.

The V gene is TRBV28, the J gene TRBJ1-1, with unresolved D. The CDR3 is made up of 13 amino acids. Germline loops: CDR1 MDHEN, CDR2 SYDVKM. Trimming took 5 bases from V and 3 from J, leaving 10 bases between them. This CDR3 is CASSMDGYTEAFF. The DNA of the CDR3 is TGTGCCAGCAGTATGGACGGCTACACTGAAGCTTTCTTT.

This clonotype came up a few times. The chain uses TRBV6-5 and TRBJ2-4, with D unclear. The V and J ends lost 0 bases and 10 bases respectively, with 7 bases between them. This CDR3 has 12 residues. Germline values: CDR1 MNHEY, CDR2 SVGAGI. The CDR3 DNA sequence: TGTGCCAGCAGTTACTCGATGCCTATTCAGTACTTC. It codes for CASSYSMPIQYF.

This clonotype was recorded only once. The chain has TRBV5-1 and TRBJ2-5; D is tentatively TRBD1 or TRBD2 (5 bases each). V was shortened by 3 bases and J by 3 bases, with 15 bases between the two germline ends. CDR3 size: 15 residues. Germline V gives CDR1 SGHRS, CDR2 YFSETQ. CDR3 DNA sequence: TGCGCCAGCAGCTCGGGACCAAACGTCGAAGAGACCCAGTACTTC. This codes for CASSSGPNVEETQYF.

The chain recombines TRBV20-1 with TRBJ2-1; 12 bases agree with TRBD2. The CDR3 is 14 amino acids. Germline V lookup: CDR1 DFQATT, CDR2 SNEGSKA (reference sequence). Losses at the gene ends were 4 bases for V and 7 bases for J; bases not matched to a gene: 5. The CDR3 loop is CSANPGTSGNEQFF. The CDR3 DNA sequence: TGCAGTGCTAACCCCGGGACTAGCGGGAATGAGCAGTTCTTC.

The chain carries TRBV27 and TRBJ2-3; 9 bases are shared with TRBD1. Germline assignment: CDR1 MNHEY and CDR2 SMNVEV (reference sequence). V trimming: 6 bases; J trimming: 3 bases; junction bases outside the gene matches: 7. The length of the CDR3 is 15 residues. The DNA of the CDR3 is TGTGCCAGCAGGCGACAGGGGGTGGTAACAGATACGCAGTATTTT. Its translation: CASRRQGVVTDTQYF.

This sequence joins TRBV19 and TRBJ2-3, with a possible D match to TRBD2 (6 bases). V gave up 5 bases and J gave up 1 base, with 16 bases separating them. The CDR3 contains 16 residues. Germline CDR1 is LNHDA and CDR2 is SQIVND (reference sequence). Here the CDR3 DNA reads TGTGCCAGTAGTCCTATACCGGGACTTGGCACAGATACGCAGTATTTT. Its translation: CASSPIPGLGTDTQYF.

The chain has TRBV7-2 and TRBJ2-7; TRBD1 is a possible D gene (5 bases). This CDR3 comprises 13 residues. Per germline, CDR1 SGHTA and CDR2 FQGNSA. V dropped 5 bases and J dropped 2 bases, with 10 bases sitting between them. The chain's CDR3 is CASSNRITYEQYF. CDR3 DNA sequence: TGTGCCAGCAGCAACAGGATAACCTACGAGCAGTACTTC.